This TCR beta chain was recorded in a study of CD8 T cells in Susac syndrome. The controls were healthy donors who were matched for age and sex. TEMRA cells were enriched by FACS, while CD8+ and CD4+ T cells were obtained through a negative isolation that was performed magnetically. Study results and limitations: The study's TCR sequencing and HLA analysis drew on a certain number of individuals. That number was acknowledged as relatively small.

Trimming pared 2 bases from V and 1 base from J, leaving 11 bases between. Germline values: CDR1 KGHSH, CDR2 LQKENI. The CDR3 spans 15 residues. In regard to this clonotype: Its antigen is as yet unknown.

RNA, at about 0.45 to 1 ug, was reverse transcribed with random hexamers. Amplification of TCR beta CDR3 across 54 Vbeta and 13 Jbeta was performed with immunoSEQ multiplex PCR. TCRdb reprocessed the immunoSEQ multiplex PCR reads via MiXCR and lists one record per CDR3 protein. The table records roughly 180,000 distinct CDR3 sequences, around 94% of them present only once. The sequence came from a human donor in good health. V usage is TRBV18 and J usage is TRBJ1-1; D gene ambiguous. The specimen sequenced was CD4+ T cells from PBMCs. The CDR3 bases are TGTGCCAGCTCACCAAGTGGAGACCCGAACACTGAAGCTTTCTTT. It codes for CASSPSGDPNTEAFF.